This T cell receptor (beta chain) was observed in a study of T cells in narcolepsy. Profiling relied on immunoSEQ multiplex PCR, and the TCRdb table lists in-frame clones only, not all of them. The repertoire holds around 30,000 clones, with 80% to 85% as singletons. Germline CDR1 and CDR2: SGHNT and YYREEE (reference sequence). V lost 4 bases to trimming and J lost 0 bases, with 11 bases between them. This CDR3 contains 16 residues. Input material: CD45RA- memory CD4+ T cells from PBMCs. The sequence came from a human donor with narcolepsy. This chain links TRBV5-4 with TRBJ1-6, with D possibly matching TRBD1 (6 bases). The CDR3 region is CASSKQGSSYNSPLHF. For the CDR3, the DNA is TGTGCCAGCAGCAAACAGGGTAGCTCCTATAATTCACCCCTCCACTTT.